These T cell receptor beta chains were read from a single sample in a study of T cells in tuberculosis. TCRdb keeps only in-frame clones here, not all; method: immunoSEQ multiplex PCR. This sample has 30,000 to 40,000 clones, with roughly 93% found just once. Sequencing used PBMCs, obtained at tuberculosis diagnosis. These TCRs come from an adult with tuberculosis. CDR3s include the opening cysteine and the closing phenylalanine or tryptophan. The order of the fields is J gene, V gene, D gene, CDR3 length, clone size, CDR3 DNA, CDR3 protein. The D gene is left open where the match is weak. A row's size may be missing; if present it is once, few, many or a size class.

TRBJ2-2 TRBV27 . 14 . TGTGCCAGCAGTTCCCAGACATTCACCGGGGAGCTGTTTTTT CASSSQTFTGELFF
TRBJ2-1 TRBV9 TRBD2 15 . TGTGCCAGCAGCGTAGGGACTAGCGGGGCGAATGAGCAGTTCTTC CASSVGTSGANEQFF
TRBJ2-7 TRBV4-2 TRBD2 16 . TGTGCCAGCAGTCACAAACCGGGACTAGCCCCCTACGAGCAGTACTTC CASSHKPGLAPYEQYF
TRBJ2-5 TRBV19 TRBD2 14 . TGTGCCAGTAGTATGGGGAGGGGCCCAATGGCCCAGTACTTC CASSMGRGPMAQYF
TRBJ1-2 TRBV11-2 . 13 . TGTGCCAGCAGCCCCCGGAGTAACTATGGCTACACCTTC CASSPRSNYGYTF
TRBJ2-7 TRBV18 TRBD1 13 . TGTGCCAGCTCATCCACAGGGGTGGGCGAGCAGTACTTC CASSSTGVGEQYF
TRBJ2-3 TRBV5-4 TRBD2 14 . TGTGCCAGCAGCCTCAGCGGGAGCCCAGATACGCAGTATTTT CASSLSGSPDTQYF
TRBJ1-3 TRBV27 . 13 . TGTGCCAGCAGTCCCTTATCGTCGAGCACCATATATTTT CASSPLSSSTIYF
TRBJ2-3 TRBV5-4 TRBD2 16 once TGTGCCAGCAGCAGAAAAGGGGAGGGGATTACAGATACGCAGTATTTT CASSRKGEGITDTQYF
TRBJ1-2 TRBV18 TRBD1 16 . TGTGCCAGCTCACCACCGGGACAGGGGGCGGACTATGGCTACACCTTC CASSPPGQGADYGYTF
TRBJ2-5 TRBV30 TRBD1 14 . TGTGCCTGGAGGATACAGGGGGCTGGGGAGACCCAGTACTTC CAWRIQGAGETQYF
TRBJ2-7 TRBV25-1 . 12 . TGTGCCAGCAGTGAAGAGGGTTGGGAGCAGTACTTC CASSEEGWEQYF
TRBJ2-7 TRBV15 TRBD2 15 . TGTGCCACCAGCAGAGGTGGTAGCGGGGGCTCAGAGCAGTACTTC CATSRGGSGGSEQYF
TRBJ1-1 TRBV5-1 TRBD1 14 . TGCGCCAGCAGCTCACAGGGGGACAACCTGGAAGCTTTCTTT CASSSQGDNLEAFF
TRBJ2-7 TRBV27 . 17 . TGTGCCAGCAGTTCCCACCTACAGGGAGAAAGCTCCTACGAGCAGTACTTC CASSSHLQGESSYEQYF
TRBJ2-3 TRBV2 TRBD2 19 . TGTGCCAGCAGCCCCGGAGGGATAGCGGGAGAGTACGAGACAGATACGCAGTATTTT CASSPGGIAGEYETDTQYF
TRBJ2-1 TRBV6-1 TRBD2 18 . TGTGCCAGCAGTGAAACGTGGGGACTAGCGGCCACCTACAATGAGCAGTTCTTC CASSETWGLAATYNEQFF
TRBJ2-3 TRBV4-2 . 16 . TGTGCCAGCAGCCCCCACGACCGGGATAGCACAGATACGCAGTATTTT CASSPHDRDSTDTQYF
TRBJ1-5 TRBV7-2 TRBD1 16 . TGTGCCAGCAGCTTAGGGACAGGGGGGTTGGGCCAGCCCCAGCATTTT CASSLGTGGLGQPQHF
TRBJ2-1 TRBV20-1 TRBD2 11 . TGCAGTGCCCCTAGCGGGAGGGGGCAGTTCTTC CSAPSGRGQFF
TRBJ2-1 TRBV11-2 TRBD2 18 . TGTGCCAGCAGCCCCTTTGGGACTAGCGGGAGTATCAACAATGAGCAGTTCTTC CASSPFGTSGSINNEQFF
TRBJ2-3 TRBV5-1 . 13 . TGCGCCAGCAGCGCCCAGGGTACAGATACGCAGTATTTT CASSAQGTDTQYF
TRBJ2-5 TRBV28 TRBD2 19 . TGTGCCAGCAGTTTCAGGCCGGGCGGGAGCGGGGGGTACCAAGAGACCCAGTACTTC CASSFRPGGSGGYQETQYF
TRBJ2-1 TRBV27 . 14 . TGTGCCAGCAGTGTAGCTAGGAGGGAGAGTGAGCAGTTCTTC CASSVARRESEQFF
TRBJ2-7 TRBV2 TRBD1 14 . TGTGCCAGCACCCGGGACAGGAGCTCCTACGAGCAGTACTTC CASTRDRSSYEQYF